This entry lists 16 T cell receptor beta chains sequenced from one sample in a study of T cells after yellow fever vaccination. MiXCR was run by TCRdb on the 5' RACE reads, yielding one entry per CDR3 protein. This table holds 150,000 or so distinct CDR3 sequences, about 7% found once. The source material was CD4+ T cells sorted from PBMCs, sampled 10 days after the yellow fever booster vaccination. The origin of the receptors is a man aged 25 to 45 who received the YFV17D yellow fever vaccine.

Many counts were recorded for this clonotype. The CDR3 DNA is TGCAGTGCTAAAAACGAGGGCTACTCTGGAAACACCATATATTTT. Protein sequence: CSAKNEGYSGNTIYF. This sequence joins TRBV20-1 and TRBJ1-3, with D unclear. The CDR3 is made up of 15 amino acids. Germline CDR1 and CDR2: DFQATT and SNEGSKA (reference sequence). Between the trimmed V and J ends, which lost 4 bases and 0 bases, there was a span of 13 bases.

In this sample, this clonotype turned up many times. The gene calls are TRBV21-1 and TRBJ1-2; the listed D gene, TRBD1, was not tested against the DNA. TRBV21-1 is shown as a pseudogene. The CDR3 has 16 residues. This chain's CDR3 is CASRPAGQGINYGYTF. CDR3 coding DNA: TGTGCCAGCAGGCCGGCCGGACAGGGGATTAACTATGGCTACACCTTC.

This clonotype was recorded many times. This chain connects TRBV5-1 to TRBJ2-3, with D unclear. V gave up 4 bases and J gave up 6 bases, with 12 bases separating them. The germline V gene has CDR1 SGHRS and CDR2 YFSETQ. The CDR3 loop spans 13 amino acids. The CDR3 protein is CASSITSRDTQYF. The CDR3 nucleotides read TGCGCCAGCAGCATAACCAGCAGGGATACGCAGTATTTT.

For this clonotype: A much larger clone lies a single base off, so this may be a read error. The V gene is TRBV20-1, the J gene TRBJ2-1; D assignment may be TRBD1 or TRBD2 (5 bases each). This CDR3 is 14 amino acids long. Trimming removed 0 bases from V and 8 bases from J, with 14 bases in between. Germline assignment: CDR1 DFQATT and CDR2 SNEGSKA (reference sequence). CDR3 DNA sequence: TGCAGTGCTAGAGAGGGGACCAGTGACGATGAGCAGTTCTTC. This encodes CSAREGTSDDEQFF.

This clonotype was seen only a few times. The chain recombines TRBV5-5 with TRBJ2-1; 7 positions agree with TRBD1. The CDR3 has 15 residues. Trimming at V came to 4 bases and at J to 4 bases, leaving 8 bases not matched to a gene. Per the germline V gene, CDR1 is SGHKS and CDR2 is YYEKEE (reference sequence). In DNA, the CDR3 is TGTGCCAGCAGCCCGGCGACAGGGAGATACAATGAGCAGTTCTTC. This sequence encodes CASSPATGRYNEQFF.

Ten or more counts support this clonotype. This chain uses TRBV20-1 with TRBJ2-3; weak D call: TRBD2 (6 bases). Between the trimmed V and J ends, which lost 6 bases and 4 bases, there was a span of 17 bases. The CDR3 runs to 14 residues. Germline loops: CDR1 DFQATT, CDR2 SNEGSKA (reference sequence). The CDR3 DNA reads TGCAGTGCGGCCCGCTCGGGAGCGGCAGATACGCAGTATTTT. It is translated as CSAARSGAADTQYF.

This clonotype was found a few times. This chain uses TRBV28 with TRBJ2-5, with D uncertain. The CDR3 is made up of 12 amino acids. V lost 10 bases and J lost 0, with 9 bases in between. CDR1 is MDHEN, CDR2 SYDVKM, per germline. The CDR3: CATSLDQETQYF. The CDR3 DNA is TGTGCCACCTCGTTAGACCAAGAGACCCAGTACTTC. The whole variable domain, filled in from reference TRBV28 and TRBJ2-5, reads DVKVTQSSRYLVKRTGEKVFLECVQDMDHENMFWYRQDPGLGLRLIYFSYDVKMKEKGDIPEGYSVSREKKERFSLILESASTNQTSMYLCATSLDQETQYFGPGTRLLVL.

In this sample, this clonotype turned up many times. The chain combines TRBV6-1 with TRBJ2-4; the match to TRBD2 covers 10 bases. Germline V gene data show CDR1 as MNHNS and CDR2 as SASEGT. V was clipped by 7 bases and J by 0 bases; unmatched bases: 6. The CDR3 has 16 amino acids. CDR3 region: CASTTAGGIAKNIQYF. The DNA of the CDR3 is TGTGCCAGCACCACAGCGGGAGGGATAGCCAAAAACATTCAGTACTTC.

There are a few counts of this clonotype. The CDR3 region has the DNA TGTGCCAGCAGTTTCAGTAATTCACCCCTCCACTTT. Protein: CASSFSNSPLHF. This chain links TRBV27 with TRBJ1-6; no clear D gene. CDR3 length equals 12 residues. Germline V CDR1 and CDR2: MNHEY, SMNVEV (reference sequence). V gave up 3 bases and J gave up 6 bases, with 3 bases separating them.

This clonotype was counted ten times or more. The J gene is TRBJ2-2, the V gene TRBV28; no clear D gene. Germline CDR1 is MDHEN and CDR2 is SYDVKM. Between the trimmed V and J ends, which lost 4 bases and 6 bases, there was a span of 18 bases. CDR3 size: 16 residues. In nucleotides, the CDR3 is TGTGCCAGCAGTTCCCCTCACTCGATGGGTTCCGGGGAGCTGTTTTTT. Translating gives CASSSPHSMGSGELFF.

V usage is TRBV12-5 and J usage is TRBJ2-1; 11 bases agree with TRBD2. Germline CDR1 is LGHNT and CDR2 is FRNRAP. The CDR3 contains 17 residues. CDR3 sequence (DNA): TGTGCCTGCTCCCACCGACCGGGACTAGCGGATATAGGTGAGCAGTTCTTC. It translates to CACSHRPGLADIGEQFF.

The chain links TRBV5-4 to TRBJ2-6; the match to TRBD1 covers 12 bases. V was clipped by 3 bases and J by 3 bases; unmatched bases: 4. Germline-derived CDR1 and CDR2 are SGHNT and YYREEE (reference sequence). The CDR3 sequence is 17 residues long. CDR3 amino acids: CASSSGTGGFGANVLTF. In nucleotides, the CDR3 is TGTGCCAGCAGCTCCGGGACAGGGGGCTTTGGGGCCAACGTCCTGACTTTC.

The chain carries TRBV11-2 and TRBJ1-4, with unresolved D. The CDR3 is 18 amino acids. Per the germline V gene, CDR1 is SGHAT and CDR2 is FQNNGV. The V end was cut by 3 bases, the J end by 0 bases, with 17 bases between. The CDR3 sequence: CASSFSAGRAATNEKLFF. The CDR3 DNA is TGTGCCAGCAGCTTTTCGGCCGGGAGGGCAGCAACTAATGAAAAACTGTTTTTT.

This clonotype was counted ten times or more. V and J are TRBV24-1 and TRBJ2-2; the D gene could be TRBD1 or TRBD2 (5 bases each). Per germline, CDR1 KGHDR and CDR2 SFDVKD. CDR3 size: 15 residues. V lost 7 bases and J 4 bases, leaving 15 bases between the germline ends. The CDR3 sequence: CATRTGHLSTGELFF. CDR3 nucleotides: TGTGCCACCAGGACGGGGCACCTGAGCACCGGGGAGCTGTTTTTT.

This clonotype showed up many times. V is TRBV6-2 or TRBV6-3 and J is TRBJ2-3, with TRBD2 matching 9 bases. V trimming: 7 bases; J trimming: 6 bases; junction bases outside the gene matches: 11. This CDR3 region has 15 residues. Germline assignment: CDR1 MNHEY and CDR2 SVGEGT. The CDR3 loop is CASNDSGRRGDTQYF. CDR3 coding DNA: TGTGCCAGCAACGACAGCGGGAGGCGCGGGGATACGCAGTATTTT.

This clonotype has ten or more counts. This sequence joins TRBV7-6 and TRBJ2-6; 8 positions agree with TRBD1. Germline-derived CDR1 and CDR2 are SGHVS and FNYEAQ. The CDR3 is made up of 19 amino acids. V dropped 2 bases and J dropped 0; count of bases not matched to a gene: 9. CDR3 nucleotides: TGTGCCAGCAGCTTACTCGATGGGACAGGTCTCTCTGGGGCCAACGTCCTGACTTTC. Its protein is CASSLLDGTGLSGANVLTF. The entire variable domain, with the rest obtained from reference TRBV7-6 and TRBJ2-6, is as follows: GAGVSQSPRYKVTKRGQDVALRCDPISGHVSLYWYRQALGQGPEFLTYFNYEAQQDKSGLPNDRFSAERPEGSISTLTIQRTEQRDSAMYRCASSLLDGTGLSGANVLTFGAGSRLTVL.